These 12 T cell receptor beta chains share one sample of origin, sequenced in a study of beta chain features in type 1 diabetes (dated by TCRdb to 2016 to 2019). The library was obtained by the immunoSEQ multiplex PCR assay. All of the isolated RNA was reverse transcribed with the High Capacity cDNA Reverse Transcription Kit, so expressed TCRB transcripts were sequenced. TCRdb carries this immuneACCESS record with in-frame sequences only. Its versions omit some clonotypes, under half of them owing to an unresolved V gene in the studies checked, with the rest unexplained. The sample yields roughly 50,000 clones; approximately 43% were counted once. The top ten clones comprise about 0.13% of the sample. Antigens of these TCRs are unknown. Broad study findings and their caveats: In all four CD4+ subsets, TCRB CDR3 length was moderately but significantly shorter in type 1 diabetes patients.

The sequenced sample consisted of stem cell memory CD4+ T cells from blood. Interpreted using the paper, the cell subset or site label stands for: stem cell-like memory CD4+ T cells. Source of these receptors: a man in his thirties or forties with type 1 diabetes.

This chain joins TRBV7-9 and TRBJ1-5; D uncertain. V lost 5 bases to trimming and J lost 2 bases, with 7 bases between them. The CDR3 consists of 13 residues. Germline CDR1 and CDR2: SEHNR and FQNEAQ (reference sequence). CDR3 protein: CASSKEGNQPQHF. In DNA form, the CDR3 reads TGTGCCAGCAGCAAAGAGGGCAATCAGCCCCAGCATTTT.

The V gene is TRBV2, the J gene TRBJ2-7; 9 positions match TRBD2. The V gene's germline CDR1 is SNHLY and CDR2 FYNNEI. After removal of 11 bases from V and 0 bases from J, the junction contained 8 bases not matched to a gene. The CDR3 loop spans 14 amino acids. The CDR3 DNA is TGTGCCGGCAAAAGCGGGAGGAGCTCCTACGAGCAGTACTTC. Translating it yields CAGKSGRSSYEQYF.

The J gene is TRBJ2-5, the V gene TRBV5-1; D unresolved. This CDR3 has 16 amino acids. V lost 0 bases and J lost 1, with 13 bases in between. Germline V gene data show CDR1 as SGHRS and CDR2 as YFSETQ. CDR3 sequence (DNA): TGCGCCAGCAGCTTGGCTCCCGGCGGCGGCCAAGAGACCCAGTACTTC. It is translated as CASSLAPGGGQETQYF.

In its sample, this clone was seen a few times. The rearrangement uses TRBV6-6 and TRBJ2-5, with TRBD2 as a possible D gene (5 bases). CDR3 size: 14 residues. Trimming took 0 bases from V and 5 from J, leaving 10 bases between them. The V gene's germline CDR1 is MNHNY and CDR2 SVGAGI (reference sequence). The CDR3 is CASSYSGVWETQYF. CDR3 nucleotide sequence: TGTGCCAGCAGTTACTCGGGAGTCTGGGAGACCCAGTACTTC.

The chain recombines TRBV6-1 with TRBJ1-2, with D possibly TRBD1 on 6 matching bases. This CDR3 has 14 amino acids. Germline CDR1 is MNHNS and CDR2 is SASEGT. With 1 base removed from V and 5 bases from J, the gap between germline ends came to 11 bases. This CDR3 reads CASSEDRVWYGYTF. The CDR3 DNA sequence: TGTGCCAGCAGTGAAGACAGGGTGTGGTATGGCTACACCTTC.

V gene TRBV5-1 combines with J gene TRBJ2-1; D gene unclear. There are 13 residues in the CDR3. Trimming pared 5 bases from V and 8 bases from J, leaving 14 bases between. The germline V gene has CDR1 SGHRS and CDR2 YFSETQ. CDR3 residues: CASRNAPRDEQFF. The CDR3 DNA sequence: TGCGCCAGCAGAAACGCCCCTCGGGATGAGCAGTTCTTC.

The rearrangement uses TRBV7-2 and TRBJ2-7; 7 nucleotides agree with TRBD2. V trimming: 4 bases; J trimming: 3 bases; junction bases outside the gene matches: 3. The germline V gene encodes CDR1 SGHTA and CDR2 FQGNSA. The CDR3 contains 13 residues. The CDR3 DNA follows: TGTGCCAGCAGCTCTGCTAGCGGCTACGAGCAGTACTTC. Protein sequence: CASSSASGYEQYF.

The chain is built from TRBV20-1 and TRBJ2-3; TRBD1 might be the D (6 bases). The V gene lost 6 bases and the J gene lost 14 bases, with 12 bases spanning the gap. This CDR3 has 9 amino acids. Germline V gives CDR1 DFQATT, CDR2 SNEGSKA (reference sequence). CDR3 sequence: CSARTRGYF. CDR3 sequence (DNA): TGCAGTGCACGGACCAGGGGGTATTTT.

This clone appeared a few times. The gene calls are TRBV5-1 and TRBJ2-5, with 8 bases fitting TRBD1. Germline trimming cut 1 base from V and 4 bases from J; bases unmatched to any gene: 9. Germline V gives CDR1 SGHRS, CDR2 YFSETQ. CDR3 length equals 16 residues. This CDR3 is CASSLFGQGGRETQYF. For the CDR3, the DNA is TGCGCCAGCAGCTTGTTTGGACAGGGAGGAAGAGAGACCCAGTACTTC.

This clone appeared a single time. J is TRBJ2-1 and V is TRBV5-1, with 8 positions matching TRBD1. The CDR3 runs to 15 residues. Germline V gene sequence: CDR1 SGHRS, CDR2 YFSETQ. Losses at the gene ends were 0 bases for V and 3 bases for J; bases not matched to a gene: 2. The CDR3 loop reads CASSLAGTGYNEQFF. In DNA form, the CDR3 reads TGCGCCAGCAGCTTGGCCGGGACAGGCTACAATGAGCAGTTCTTC.

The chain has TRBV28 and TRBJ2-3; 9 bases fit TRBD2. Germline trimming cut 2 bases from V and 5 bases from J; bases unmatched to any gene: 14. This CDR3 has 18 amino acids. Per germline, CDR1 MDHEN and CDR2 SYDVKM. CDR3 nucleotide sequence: TGTGCCAGCAGTTTAGCGGCCCTTGCGGGAGGGCCCAGAGATACGCAGTATTTT. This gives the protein CASSLAALAGGPRDTQYF. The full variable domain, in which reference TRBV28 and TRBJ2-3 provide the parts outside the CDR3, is DVKVTQSSRYLVKRTGEKVFLECVQDMDHENMFWYRQDPGLGLRLIYFSYDVKMKEKGDIPEGYSVSREKKERFSLILESASTNQTSMYLCASSLAALAGGPRDTQYFGPGTRLTVL.

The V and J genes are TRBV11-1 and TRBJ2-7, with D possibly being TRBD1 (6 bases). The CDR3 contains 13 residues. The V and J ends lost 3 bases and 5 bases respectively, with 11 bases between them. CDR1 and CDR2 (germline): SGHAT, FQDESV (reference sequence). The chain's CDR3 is CASSLRGSDEQYF. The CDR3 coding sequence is TGTGCCAGCAGCTTGAGGGGGAGCGACGAGCAGTACTTC.